This T cell receptor beta chain appears in the sequencing data of a study of blood T cell repertoires in COVID-19. Background on the study: Samples came from the United States, Italy and Spain, spanning acute and convalescent COVID-19. PBMCs, B-cell-depleted T cells, or T cells were the source of the cDNA or gDNA that made up the material.

Deletions cut 4 bases from V and 0 bases from J, with 10 bases between. Germline-derived CDR1 and CDR2 are SGHTA and FQGNSA. The CDR3 has 15 residues. In the original workflow: How many nucleated cells were present was estimated from reference gene primer amplification. The method was immunoSEQ multiplex PCR; TCRdb's version includes in-frame clones alone and lacks a portion of them. The V and J calls and clone size were taken over from that table, and D and trimming were inferred from the DNA. The table has around 300,000 clones, 70% to 90% seen once; the top ten hold 2.5% to 3.5%. This TCR derives from a woman aged 30 to 39 with active or convalescent COVID-19. The rearrangement joins TRBV7-2 to TRBJ2-1, with D possibly matching TRBD1 (5 bases). Material: peripheral blood. The CDR3 sequence is CASSSTASSYNEQFF. The CDR3 DNA follows: TGTGCCAGCAGCTCGACAGCTAGCTCCTACAATGAGCAGTTCTTC. Full variable domain (missing parts from reference TRBV7-2 and TRBJ2-1): GAGVSQSPSNKVTEKGKDVELRCDPISGHTALYWYRQSLGQGLEFLIYFQGNSAPDKSGLPSDRFSAERTGGSVSTLTIQRTQQEDSAVYLCASSSTASSYNEQFFGPGTRLTVL.